The clone carrying this TCR beta chain was seen many times. This sample's TCRbeta library carried unique molecular identifier barcodes. TCRdb re-derived calls from the PCR reads in MiXCR, one entry per CDR3 protein. The sample has 200,000 to 250,000 distinct CDR3 sequences, 12% seen once. CDR1 and CDR2 (germline): DFQATT, SNEGSKA (reference sequence). The CDR3 runs to 16 residues. Unmatched junction bases numbered 6, after V lost 0 bases and J lost 5 bases. The data were taken from a study of T-cell reconstitution after alpha-beta-depleted transplantation in children. This TCR was sampled from a human donor who donated a stem cell graft to a child with acute lymphoblastic leukemia. The V gene is TRBV20-1, the J gene TRBJ2-3; 12 bases are a match to TRBD2. The sample in question was PBMCs from the stem cell graft donor, obtained from the stem cell graft. CDR3 coding DNA: TGCAGTGCTAGAGAGGCTAGCGGGGGGGCATTAGATACGCAGTATTTT. Encoded protein: CSAREASGGALDTQYF.